A single sample gave rise to the 29 T cell receptor beta chains below, sequenced in a study of breast tumors, draining lymph nodes, adjacent tissues. MiXCR was run by TCRdb on the multiplex PCR reads, yielding one entry per CDR3 protein. The sample records about 230,000 distinct CDR3 sequences, about 32% being singletons. Samples came from axillary lymph nodes draining the breast cancer. Specimen: axillary lymph node tissue. The receptors here all came from a female donor with breast cancer. Some clones in this sample may be carry-over from other donors' samples.

The table lists this clonotype with many counts. The chain employs TRBV5-8 and TRBJ2-7; 11 bases line up with TRBD2. Trimming at V came to 4 bases and at J to 2 bases, leaving 8 bases not matched to a gene. Germline assignment: CDR1 SGHTS and CDR2 YDEGEE. This CDR3 is 16 amino acids long. CDR3 in amino acids: CASSAKTSGRPYEQYF. In DNA form, the CDR3 reads TGTGCCAGCAGCGCCAAAACTAGCGGGAGACCCTACGAGCAGTACTTC.

This chain links TRBV11-1 with TRBJ2-1, with D tentatively TRBD1 (5 bases). Germline loops: CDR1 SGHAT, CDR2 FQDESV (reference sequence). V gave up 8 bases and J gave up 6 bases, with 26 bases separating them. This CDR3 has 17 residues. Written as DNA, the CDR3 is TGTGCCAGCTCACCATCATCGGGTGCAGGGCCGGTCAATGAGCAGTTCTTC. Its protein product is CASSPSSGAGPVNEQFF.

V usage is TRBV18 and J usage is TRBJ2-5; the match to TRBD1 covers 7 bases. Germline values: CDR1 KGHSH, CDR2 LQKENI. V was pared by 2 bases and J by 4 bases, with 4 bases of the junction left unmatched. This CDR3 has 14 residues. CDR3 bases: TGTGCCAGCTCACCAGCACAGGGGACAGAGACCCAGTACTTC. Amino acids: CASSPAQGTETQYF.

In its sample, this clonotype was seen many times. The chain links TRBV29-1 to TRBJ2-2, with D perhaps TRBD2 (6 bases). Germline values: CDR1 SQVTM, CDR2 ANQGSEA. This CDR3 has 13 amino acids. CDR3 coding DNA: TGCACCGTCCGGGGGTACGGTGGCGGGGAGCTGTTTTTT. Its translation: CTVRGYGGGELFF.

As regards this clonotype: With a much larger clone just one base away, this may be a read error. The chain uses TRBV6-5 and TRBJ2-7, with 7 bases fitting TRBD2. Germline values: CDR1 MNHEY, CDR2 SVGAGI. The CDR3 length is 15 residues. With 4 bases clipped from V and 4 bases from J, the junction kept 10 bases outside the gene matches. CDR3 DNA sequence: TGTGCCAGCAGTTCTCAAGCGGGAAGCCCGTACGAGCAGTACTTC. As protein: CASSSQAGSPYEQYF.

The rearrangement uses TRBV14 and TRBJ1-6; D perhaps matches TRBD1 (5 bases). Germline V CDR1 and CDR2: SGHDN, FVKESK. V lost 8 bases and J 11 bases, leaving 16 bases between the germline ends. CDR3 size: 13 residues. The CDR3 coding sequence is TGTGCCAGCGGCGACCGGCAGGGTACACCCCTCCACTTT. Protein product: CASGDRQGTPLHF.

Many counts were recorded for this clonotype. This chain uses TRBV20-1 with TRBJ2-5, with TRBD2 matching over 13 bases. The CDR3 has 17 residues. Germline trimming cut 2 bases from V and 4 bases from J; bases unmatched to any gene: 10. The germline V gene has CDR1 DFQATT and CDR2 SNEGSKA (reference sequence). This chain's CDR3 is CSARPLRTSGSGETQYF. DNA of the CDR3: TGCAGTGCTAGACCCCTAAGGACTAGCGGGAGTGGAGAGACCCAGTACTTC.

This clonotype was detected many times. The chain couples TRBV5-5 to TRBJ2-5; TRBD2 agrees at 11 bases. This CDR3 has 17 residues. The trim removed 4 bases at V and 2 bases at J, leaving 10 bases unmatched. Looked up from germline, CDR1 is SGHKS and CDR2 is YYEKEE (reference sequence). This CDR3 is CASSRSPGLAVQETQYF. CDR3 nucleotide sequence: TGTGCCAGCAGCCGGTCCCCGGGACTAGCGGTTCAAGAGACCCAGTACTTC.

At least ten counts were recorded for this clonotype. The rearrangement uses TRBV29-1 and TRBJ2-5, with TRBD2 identical over 11 bases. The length of the CDR3 is 16 residues. The V gene end was trimmed by 4 bases and the J gene end by 3 bases; junction bases not matched to a gene: 10. Germline V lookup: CDR1 SQVTM, CDR2 ANQGSEA. CDR3 in amino acids: CSVALRTSGPKETQYF. In nucleotides, the CDR3 is TGCAGCGTTGCGCTTAGGACTAGCGGGCCGAAAGAGACCCAGTACTTC.

At least ten counts were recorded for this clonotype. The gene calls are TRBV19 and TRBJ2-7, with TRBD1 matching over 7 bases. The CDR3 totals 16 residues. V lost 7 bases to trimming and J lost 3 bases; unmatched junction nucleotides: 15. The germline V gene has CDR1 LNHDA and CDR2 SQIVND (reference sequence). Written as DNA, the CDR3 is TGTGCCAGTACACCGAGACAGGGTGAGATTAACTACGAGCAGTACTTC. Protein sequence: CASTPRQGEINYEQYF.

In this sample, this clonotype turned up many times. This chain joins TRBV7-9 and TRBJ1-5; no definite D call. This CDR3 spans 13 amino acids. The germline CDR1 and CDR2 sequences are SEHNR and FQNEAQ (reference sequence). Trimming left V 3 bases short and J 3 bases short, with 6 bases between. The CDR3 DNA reads as TGTGCCAGCAGCTTTATGGCCAATCAGCCCCAGCATTTT. Protein: CASSFMANQPQHF.

This clonotype was detected ten times or more. The rearrangement joins TRBV24-1 to TRBJ2-5; a possible D gene is TRBD1 (6 bases). The V end was cut by 0 bases, the J end by 5 bases, with 6 bases between. This CDR3 has 13 residues. The germline gives CDR1 KGHDR, CDR2 SFDVKD. CDR3 protein: CATSDLQGETQYF. In nucleotides, the CDR3 is TGTGCCACCAGTGATTTGCAGGGGGAGACCCAGTACTTC.

This clonotype was recorded many times. The chain's CDR3 is CASSLTSGATNEKLFF. CDR3 coding DNA: TGCGCCAGCAGCCTAACGTCAGGGGCAACTAATGAAAAACTGTTTTTT. V usage is TRBV4-1 and J usage is TRBJ1-4; a weak D match, TRBD1 (6 bases). The CDR3 loop spans 16 amino acids. Germline V gives CDR1 MGHRA, CDR2 YSYEKL. V dropped 4 bases and J dropped 0 bases, with 12 bases sitting between them.

This clonotype was recorded many times. V and J are TRBV28 and TRBJ1-6; the D is unclear. Germline-derived CDR1 and CDR2 are MDHEN and SYDVKM. V gave up 2 bases and J gave up 2 bases, with 4 bases separating them. This CDR3 spans 14 amino acids. The CDR3 sequence is CASSLTAYNSPLHF. DNA of the CDR3: TGTGCCAGCAGTTTAACAGCCTATAATTCACCCCTCCACTTT.

This clonotype appeared many times. The junction departs from germline at one end; a sequencing error may be responsible. The CDR3 sequence: CASSADRVQETQSF. As DNA, the CDR3 is TGTGCCAGCAGCGCGGACAGGGTACAAGAGACCCAGTCCTTC. The chain couples TRBV9 to TRBJ2-5, with TRBD1 identical over 8 bases. The CDR3 is 14 amino acids. Looked up from germline, CDR1 is SGDLS and CDR2 is YYNGEE. Looking up the rest from reference TRBV9 and TRBJ2-5 gives the full variable domain: DSGVTQTPKHLITATGQRVTLRCSPRSGDLSVYWYQQSLDQGLQFLIQYYNGEERAKGNILERFSAQQFPDLHSELNLSSLELGDSALYFCASSADRVQETQSFGPGTRLLVL.

V is TRBV20-1 and J is TRBJ2-7; D is tentatively TRBD1 or TRBD2 (7 bases each). CDR1 and CDR2 (germline): DFQATT, SNEGSKA (reference sequence). CDR3 length: 13 amino acids. Trimming removed 6 bases from V and 12 bases from J, with 24 bases in between. CDR3 bases: TGCAGTGCGGGGGGGGACAGCCGGTACGCGCGGTACTTC. This gives the protein CSAGGDSRYARYF.

The chain recombines TRBV30 with TRBJ1-4; D is unclear. V lost 2 bases and J 4 bases, leaving 14 bases between the germline ends. The CDR3 is made up of 15 amino acids. Germline CDR1 is GTSNPN and CDR2 is SVGIG (reference sequence). The CDR3 DNA is TGTGCCTGGAGTAAAGGGCCAGGCATTAATGAAAAACTGTTTTTT. It codes for CAWSKGPGINEKLFF.

This clonotype was picked up many times. The chain couples TRBV15 to TRBJ2-3; D remains ambiguous. This CDR3 has 13 residues. Per germline, CDR1 LNHNV and CDR2 YYDKDF (reference sequence). Trimming removed 5 bases at V and 1 base at J, with 7 bases between. CDR3 sequence: CATSSRRTDTQYF. The CDR3 nucleotides read TGTGCCACCAGCTCGCGGCGCACAGATACGCAGTATTTT.

This clonotype was counted many times. This clone may be a read error of a much larger clone one base away. This chain joins TRBV20-1 and TRBJ1-2; D not certain. The length of the CDR3 is 12 residues. Germline CDR1 and CDR2: DFQATT and SNEGSKA (reference sequence). For the CDR3, the DNA is TGCAGTGCTCCCGGGTCGTCCTATGGCTCCACCTTC. It codes for CSAPGSSYGSTF.

This clonotype was detected ten times or more. J is TRBJ2-1 and V is TRBV24-1; 10 bases agree with TRBD2. V gave up 3 bases and J gave up 9 bases; unmatched junction bases: 7. CDR1 and CDR2 (germline): KGHDR, SFDVKD. The CDR3 extends over 15 amino acids. The CDR3 coding sequence is TGTGCCACCAGTGATCCCAGCGGGAGGGCCGGTGAGCAGTTCTTC. Its protein is CATSDPSGRAGEQFF.

This clonotype was detected many times. The chain carries TRBV12-3 or TRBV12-4 and TRBJ2-5; 12 bases fit TRBD2. The CDR3 loop spans 14 amino acids. V shed 7 bases and J 5 bases; nucleotides not matched to a gene: 5. The CDR3 reads CASTLAGGLETQYF. CDR3 in DNA: TGTGCCAGCACTCTAGCGGGAGGGCTGGAGACCCAGTACTTC.

A note on this clonotype: Mismatch with germline at one junction end may stem from a read error. The chain recombines TRBV12-3 or TRBV12-4 with TRBJ2-1, with 9 positions matching TRBD2. The CDR3 extends over 17 amino acids. CDR3 loop: CACSFGNLAGYYNEQFF. The CDR3 DNA sequence: TGTGCCTGCAGTTTCGGGAACCTAGCGGGATACTACAATGAGCAGTTCTTC.

As to this clonotype: Its ends do not fully match the called genes, so a read error is possible. The chain carries TRBV9 and TRBJ2-2; 10 nucleotides match TRBD1. The length of the CDR3 is 19 residues. Germline CDR1 and CDR2: SGDLS and YYNGEE. CDR3 DNA: TGTGCCAGCAGCGTAGGGGACAGGGGCCGAGGGGATTCCACCGGGAAGCTGTTTTTT. Translating gives CASSVGDRGRGDSTGKLFF. Based on the CDR3 plus reference TRBV9 and TRBJ2-2, the full variable domain is DSGVTQTPKHLITATGQRVTLRCSPRSGDLSVYWYQQSLDQGLQFLIQYYNGEERAKGNILERFSAQQFPDLHSELNLSSLELGDSALYFCASSVGDRGRGDSTGKLFFGEGSRLTVL.

The chain joins TRBV20-1 to TRBJ2-7, with D perhaps TRBD2 (6 bases). Germline CDR1 is DFQATT and CDR2 is SNEGSKA (reference sequence). This CDR3 contains 13 residues. This CDR3 is CSATSSGSYAQYV. The CDR3 DNA follows: TGCAGTGCAACAAGTAGCGGTTCCTACGCGCAGTACGTC.

About this clonotype itself: At one boundary the junction diverges from the germline segment, which might be a read error. The rearrangement links TRBV14 to TRBJ2-1, with 12 bases identical to TRBD2. The CDR3 is 15 residues long. Germline assignment: CDR1 SGHDN and CDR2 FVKESK. CDR3 loop: CASSQERLAGGEQSF. Written as DNA, the CDR3 is TGTGCCAGCAGCCAAGAGCGGCTAGCGGGAGGGGAGCAGTCCTTC. Full variable domain (missing parts from reference TRBV14 and TRBJ2-1): EAGVTQFPSHSVIEKGQTVTLRCDPISGHDNLYWYRRVMGKEIKFLLHFVKESKQDESGMPNNRFLAERTGGTYSTLKVQPAELEDSGVYFCASSQERLAGGEQSFGPGTRLTVL.

This clonotype has at least ten counts. V usage is TRBV9 and J usage is TRBJ2-2; D tentatively fits TRBD1 or TRBD2 (5 bases each). V lost 10 bases, J lost 4 bases, and 11 bases lay in between. The CDR3 is 12 residues long. Germline values: CDR1 SGDLS, CDR2 YYNGEE. The CDR3 sequence is CAPGPSTGELFF. CDR3 bases: TGTGCCCCGGGGCCGAGCACCGGGGAGCTGTTTTTT.

The table lists this clonotype with many counts. The chain links TRBV12-3 or TRBV12-4 to TRBJ2-5, with D tentatively TRBD2 (6 bases). The CDR3 has 14 residues. Trimming pared 6 bases from V and 0 bases from J, leaving 11 bases between. CDR3 in amino acids: CASRRRGNQETQYF. CDR3 nucleotide sequence: TGTGCCAGCAGGAGACGGGGGAACCAAGAGACCCAGTACTTC.

This clonotype has only a few counts. CDR3 protein: CASSGSEGDWDNEQFF. For the CDR3, the DNA is TGCGCCAGCAGTGGGAGTGAGGGAGACTGGGACAATGAGCAGTTCTTC. This sequence joins TRBV10-2 and TRBJ2-1; tentative D call: TRBD2 (5 bases). In germline, CDR1 is WSHSY, CDR2 SAAADI. V was trimmed by 4 bases and J by 5 bases, leaving 18 bases between them. This CDR3 contains 16 residues.

The table lists this clonotype with many counts. The rearrangement uses TRBV7-8 and TRBJ2-1; 8 nucleotides line up with TRBD2. The CDR3 is made up of 17 amino acids. The germline gives CDR1 SGHVS, CDR2 FQNEAQ. V trimming: 6 bases; J trimming: 9 bases; junction bases outside the gene matches: 19. This CDR3 reads CASSPPRGVAGSGEQFF. The DNA of the CDR3 is TGTGCCAGCAGTCCCCCGCGTGGGGTAGCGGGAAGTGGTGAGCAGTTCTTC.